This T cell receptor (beta chain) was recovered during a study of cytomegalovirus exposure and HLA in healthy donors. Study-level information: Early released data comprised about 90 million unique TCRs from HLA-typed donors.

A few counts support this clone. Antigen specificity is unknown. V lost 5 bases to trimming and J lost 1 base, with 12 bases between them. Germline assignment: CDR1 MNHEY and CDR2 SMNVEV (reference sequence). CDR3 length: 14 residues. Sampled while nominally healthy, donors likely had unrecorded immune exposures. The study's findings and limits: In a later analysis, a missense DCLRE1C variant was linked to TCR beta V- and J-gene trimming. An analysis was carried out later, and it reportedly showed fewer N-insertions in an Asian-associated ancestry cluster than the approximately 670-donor mean.

Use of 60 Vbeta and 13 Jbeta primers characterized the PCR. Generated by immunoSEQ multiplex PCR, the TCRdb table keeps only in-frame clones and is missing some. The repertoire holds more than 90,000 clones, with about 74% as singletons. The receptor was derived from a female donor in good health and CMV-seronegative. The specimen sequenced was PBMCs. The chain couples TRBV27 to TRBJ2-7; TRBD1 might be the D (5 bases). The CDR3 protein is CASSMERGSYEQYF. CDR3 nucleotides: TGTGCCAGCAGTATGGAAAGGGGATCCTACGAGCAGTACTTC.